The source of this T cell receptor beta chain is a study of T cell responses to AZD1222 COVID-19 vaccine. In the case of this clone: Antigen unknown.

TCRdb's copy holds only in-frame clones and misses some; the assay was immunoSEQ multiplex PCR. Found here are approximately 160,000 clones, around 92% of them singletons; the top ten hold over 0.7%. This CDR3 is 15 amino acids long. Germline CDR1 reads ENHRY; CDR2 reads SYGVKD. Trimming pared 0 bases from V and 0 bases from J, leaving 9 bases between. Findings and caveats of the study: The study sampled repertoires only after the peak T cell response. Unmutated variant regions are reportedly targeted by nearly half of spike-specific TCRs.

This rearrangement joins TRBV10-3 to TRBJ2-7; tentative D call: TRBD2 (6 bases). The sequences come from peripheral blood, collected on day 0 of AZD1222 vaccination. The receptor was isolated from an adult in good health. The CDR3 sequence: CAISESLASSYEQYF. The CDR3 nucleotides are TGTGCCATCAGTGAGTCGCTAGCGAGCTCCTACGAGCAGTACTTC.